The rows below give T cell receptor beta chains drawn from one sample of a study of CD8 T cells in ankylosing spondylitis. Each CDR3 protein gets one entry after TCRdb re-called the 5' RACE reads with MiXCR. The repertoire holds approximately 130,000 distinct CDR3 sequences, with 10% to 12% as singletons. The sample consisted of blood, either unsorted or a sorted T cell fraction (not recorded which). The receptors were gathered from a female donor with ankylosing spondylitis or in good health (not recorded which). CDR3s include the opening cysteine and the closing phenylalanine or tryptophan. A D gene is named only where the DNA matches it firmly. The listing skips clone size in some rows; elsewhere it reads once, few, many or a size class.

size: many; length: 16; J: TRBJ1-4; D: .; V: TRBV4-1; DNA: TGCGCCAGCAGCCAAGTTATAGGGACCGAAGACGAAAAACTGTTTTTT; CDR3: CASSQVIGTEDEKLFF
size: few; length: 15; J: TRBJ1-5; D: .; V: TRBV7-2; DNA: TGTGCCAGCAGCTTATCCCCCCGGGGAGATCAGCCCCAGCATTTT; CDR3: CASSLSPRGDQPQHF
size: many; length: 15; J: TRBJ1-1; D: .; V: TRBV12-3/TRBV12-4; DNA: TGTGCCAGCAGTCCCCGGACGGGCATGAACACTGAAGCTTTCTTT; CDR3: CASSPRTGMNTEAFF
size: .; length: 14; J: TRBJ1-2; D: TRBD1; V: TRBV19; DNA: TGTGCCAGTGAAGGGACAGGGATCTTCTATGGCTACACCTTC; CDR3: CASEGTGIFYGYTF
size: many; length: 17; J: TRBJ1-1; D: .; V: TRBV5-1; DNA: TGCGCCAGCAGCTTTGGCAGGGGCCTCGTCCTGAACACTGAAGCTTTCTTT; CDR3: CASSFGRGLVLNTEAFF
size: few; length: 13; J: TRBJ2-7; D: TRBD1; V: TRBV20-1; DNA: TGCAGTGCAGGGACAGGGGATGTCGGTGAGCAGTACTTC; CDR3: CSAGTGDVGEQYF
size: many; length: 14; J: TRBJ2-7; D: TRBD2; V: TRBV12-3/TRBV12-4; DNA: TGTGCCAGCAGCCCACAGCGGGGGACCTACGAGCAGTACTTC; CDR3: CASSPQRGTYEQYF
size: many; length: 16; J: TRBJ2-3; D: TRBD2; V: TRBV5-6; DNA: TGTGCCAGCAGCCGACTAGCGGGAGGGCCTGTAGATACGCAGTATTTT; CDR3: CASSRLAGGPVDTQYF
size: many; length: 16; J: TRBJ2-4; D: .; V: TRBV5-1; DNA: TGCGCCAGCAGCTTGGGAGGGGGGTATGCCAAAAACATTCAGTACTTC; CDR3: CASSLGGGYAKNIQYF
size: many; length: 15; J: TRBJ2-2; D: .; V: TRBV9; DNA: TGTGCCAGCAGCCTTCGACAGGAAAACACCGGGGAGCTGTTTTTT; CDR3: CASSLRQENTGELFF
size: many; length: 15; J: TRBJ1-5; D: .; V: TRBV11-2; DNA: TGTGCCAGCAGCCCCCGAGGGCACGGCAATCAGCCCCAGCATTTT; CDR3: CASSPRGHGNQPQHF
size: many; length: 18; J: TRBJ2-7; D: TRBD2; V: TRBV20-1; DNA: TGCAGTGCTAGAGATCCCGGGACTAGCGGGAACCTCTCCTACGAGCAGTACTTC; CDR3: CSARDPGTSGNLSYEQYF
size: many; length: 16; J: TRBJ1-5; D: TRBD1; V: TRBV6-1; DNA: TGTGCCAGCGATCAGGGGGCAGGAGTCAGCAATCAGCCCCAGCATTTT; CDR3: CASDQGAGVSNQPQHF
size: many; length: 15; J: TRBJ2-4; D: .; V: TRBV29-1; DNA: TGCAGCGTTGAGGATAGCGGAATAGCCAAAAACATTCAGTACTTC; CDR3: CSVEDSGIAKNIQYF
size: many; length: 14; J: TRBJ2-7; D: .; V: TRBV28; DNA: TGTGCCAGCAGTCATGACTACATGGCATACGAGCAGTACTTC; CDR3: CASSHDYMAYEQYF
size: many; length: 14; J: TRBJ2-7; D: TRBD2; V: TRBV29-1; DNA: TGCAGCGTTGAAGTTAGCGGGAGCTCCTACGAGCAGTACTTC; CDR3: CSVEVSGSSYEQYF
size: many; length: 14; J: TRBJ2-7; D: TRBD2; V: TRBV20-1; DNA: TGCAGTGCTCCGACTAGCGGGGACTCCTACGAGCAGTACTTC; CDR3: CSAPTSGDSYEQYF
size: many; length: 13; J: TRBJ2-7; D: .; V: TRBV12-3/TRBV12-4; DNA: TGTGCCAGCAGTTCAATTCAGGGATACGAGCAGTACTTC; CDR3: CASSSIQGYEQYF
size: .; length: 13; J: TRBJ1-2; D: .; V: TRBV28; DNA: TGTGCCAGCAGTTTGGGGATTAACTATGGCTACACCTTC; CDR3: CASSLGINYGYTF
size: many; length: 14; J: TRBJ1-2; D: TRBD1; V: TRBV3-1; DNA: TGTGCCAGCGGAGACAGGGGGCTGGACTATGGCTACACCTTC; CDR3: CASGDRGLDYGYTF
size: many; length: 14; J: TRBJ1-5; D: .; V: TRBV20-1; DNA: TGCAGTGCTAGGCGGGGGTCGGACAATCAGCCCCAGCATTTT; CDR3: CSARRGSDNQPQHF
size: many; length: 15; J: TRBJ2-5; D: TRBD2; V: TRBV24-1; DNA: TGTGCCACCAGTGGGCTCGCGGGGCGGGAGGAGACCCAGTACTTC; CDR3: CATSGLAGREETQYF
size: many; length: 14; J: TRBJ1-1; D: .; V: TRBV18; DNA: TGTGCCAGCTCACCAGTCCCCCAGAACACTGAAGCTTTCTTT; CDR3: CASSPVPQNTEAFF
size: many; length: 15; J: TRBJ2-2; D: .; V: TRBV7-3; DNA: TGTGCCAGCAGCAAGAGGACCACCCGTGGGGGGGAGCTGTTTTTT; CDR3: CASSKRTTRGGELFF
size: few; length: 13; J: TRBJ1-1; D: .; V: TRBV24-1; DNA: TGTGCCACCAGTAGAGTGGGGAACACTGAAGCTTTCTTT; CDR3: CATSRVGNTEAFF
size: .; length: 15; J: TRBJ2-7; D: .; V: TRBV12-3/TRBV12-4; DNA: TGTGCCAGCAGTTTTCGTCTGGGCGTTACCTACGAGCAGTACTTC; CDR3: CASSFRLGVTYEQYF
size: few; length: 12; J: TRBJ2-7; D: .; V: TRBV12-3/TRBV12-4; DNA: TGTGCCAGCCACGGAGGGCCCTACGAGCAGTACTTC; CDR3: CASHGGPYEQYF
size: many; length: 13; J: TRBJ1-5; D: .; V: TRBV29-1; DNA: TGCAGCGTTCAGGGTACGAGCAATCAGCCCCAGCATTTT; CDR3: CSVQGTSNQPQHF
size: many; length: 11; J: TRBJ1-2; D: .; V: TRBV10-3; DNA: TGTGCCACAGGGACGGCCTATGGCTACACCTTC; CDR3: CATGTAYGYTF
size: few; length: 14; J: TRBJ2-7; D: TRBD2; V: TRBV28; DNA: TGTGCCAGCAGTTTATGGGGGGGGGCCTACGAGCAGTACTTC; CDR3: CASSLWGGAYEQYF
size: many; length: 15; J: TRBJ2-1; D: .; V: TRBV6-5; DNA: TGTGCCAGCAGTTACTACGGGGTCTCCTACAATGAGCAGTTCTTC; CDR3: CASSYYGVSYNEQFF
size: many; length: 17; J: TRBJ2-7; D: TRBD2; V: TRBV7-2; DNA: TGTGCCAGCAGCTTAGCAGGACTAGCGGGAGACCCCTACGAGCAGTACTTC; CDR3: CASSLAGLAGDPYEQYF
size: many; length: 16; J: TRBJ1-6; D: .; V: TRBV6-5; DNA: TGTGCCAGCAGTTACCGACGGACTGCTAATAATTCACCCCTCCACTTT; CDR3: CASSYRRTANNSPLHF
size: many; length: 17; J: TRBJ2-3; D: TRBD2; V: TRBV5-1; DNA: TGCGCCAGCAGCTTGCTTGGACTAGCGGGAAGCACAGATACGCAGTATTTT; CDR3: CASSLLGLAGSTDTQYF
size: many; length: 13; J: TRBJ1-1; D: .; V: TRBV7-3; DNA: TGTGCCAGCAGCCCCGGCACCGGGACTGAAGCTTTCTTT; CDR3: CASSPGTGTEAFF
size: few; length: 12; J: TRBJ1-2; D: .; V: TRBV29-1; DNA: TGCAGCGTTGTAGCGGAATCCTATGGCTACACCTTC; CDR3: CSVVAESYGYTF
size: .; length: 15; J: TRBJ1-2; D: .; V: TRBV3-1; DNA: TGTGCCACCTGCCAAGGTCCTATCCTTGGCTATGGCTACACCTTC; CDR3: CATCQGPILGYGYTF
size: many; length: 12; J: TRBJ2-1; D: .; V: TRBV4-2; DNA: TGTGCCAGCGGGCGGGGCGGGGTTACAGAGTTCTTC; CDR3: CASGRGGVTEFF
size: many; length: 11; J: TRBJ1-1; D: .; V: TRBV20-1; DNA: TGCAGTGCTAGCGGGGACACTGAAGCTTTCTTT; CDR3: CSASGDTEAFF
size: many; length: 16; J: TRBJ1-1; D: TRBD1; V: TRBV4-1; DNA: TGCGCCAGCAGCTACTCGCCCGGGACAGTAAACACTGAAGCTTTCTTT; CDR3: CASSYSPGTVNTEAFF
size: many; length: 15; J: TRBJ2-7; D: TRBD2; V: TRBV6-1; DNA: TGTGCCAGCAGATCTGGGGGAGGGGATAGTGGCGAGCAGTACTTC; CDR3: CASRSGGGDSGEQYF
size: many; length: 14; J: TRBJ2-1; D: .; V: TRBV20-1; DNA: TGCAGTGCTAGGAGGGAGGTCTCCTACAATGAGCAGTTCTTC; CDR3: CSARREVSYNEQFF
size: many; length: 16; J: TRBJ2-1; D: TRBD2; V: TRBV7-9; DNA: TGTGCCAGCAGCCACCTAGCGGGGGATTCCTACAATGAGCAGTTCTTC; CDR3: CASSHLAGDSYNEQFF
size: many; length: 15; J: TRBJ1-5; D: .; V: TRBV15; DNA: TGTGCCACCGCACCGGGTCTTTATAGCAATCAGCCCCAGCATTTT; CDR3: CATAPGLYSNQPQHF
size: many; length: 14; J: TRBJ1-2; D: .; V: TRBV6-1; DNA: TGTGCCAGCAGTCGAGATGAGACGGGCGGTGGCTACACCTTC; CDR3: CASSRDETGGGYTF
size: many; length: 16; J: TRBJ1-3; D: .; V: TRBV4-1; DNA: TGCGCCAGCAGCCCTGGTAGGCCAGTACGGGGAAACACCATATATTTT; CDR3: CASSPGRPVRGNTIYF
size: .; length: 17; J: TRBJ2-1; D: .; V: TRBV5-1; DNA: TGCGCCAGCAGCTATGCATTAGGGGCAAGTACCTACAATGAGCAGTTCTTC; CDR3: CASSYALGASTYNEQFF
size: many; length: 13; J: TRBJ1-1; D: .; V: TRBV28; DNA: TGTGCCAGCAGTTTACGGGACGGCACTGAAGCTTTCTTT; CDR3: CASSLRDGTEAFF
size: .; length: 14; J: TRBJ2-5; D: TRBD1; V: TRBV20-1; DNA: TGCAGTGCGGGGACAGGGTCGTACCAAGAGACCCAGTACTTC; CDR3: CSAGTGSYQETQYF
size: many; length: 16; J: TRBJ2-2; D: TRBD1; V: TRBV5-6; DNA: TGTGCCAGCAGCTTGGGACAGGGGGCGCGAACCGGGGAGCTGTTTTTT; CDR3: CASSLGQGARTGELFF
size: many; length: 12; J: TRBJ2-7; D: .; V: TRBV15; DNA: TGTGCCACCAGCACCAGTCTCTACGAGCAGTACTTC; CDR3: CATSTSLYEQYF
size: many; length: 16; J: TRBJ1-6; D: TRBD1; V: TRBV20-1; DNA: TGCAGTGCTAGAGAACCGACAGGGCCCCCAAATTCACCCCTCCACTTT; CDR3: CSAREPTGPPNSPLHF
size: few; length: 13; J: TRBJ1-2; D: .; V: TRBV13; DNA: TGTGCCAGCAGCTGGGAGAGTAACTATGGCTACACCTTC; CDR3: CASSWESNYGYTF
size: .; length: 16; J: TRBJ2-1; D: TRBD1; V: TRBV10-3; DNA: TGTGCCATCAGTGATAGTGGCAGGGGGTTTTACTATGAGCAGTTCTTC; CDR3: CAISDSGRGFYYEQFF
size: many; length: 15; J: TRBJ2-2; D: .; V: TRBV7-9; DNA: TGTGCCAGCAGCGCCACTAGGGTACTAACCGGGGAGCTGTTTTTT; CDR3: CASSATRVLTGELFF
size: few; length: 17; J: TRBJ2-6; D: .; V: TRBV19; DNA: TGTGCCAGTAGTACAATACCTGACGGGAATAGGGCCAACGTCCTGACTTTC; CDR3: CASSTIPDGNRANVLTF
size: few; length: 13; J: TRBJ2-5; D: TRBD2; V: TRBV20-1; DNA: TGCAGTGCCCATTCTAGCGGACAAGAGACCCAGTACTTC; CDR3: CSAHSSGQETQYF